One and the same sample provided the 5 T cell receptor beta chains below, sequenced in a study of T cells in Graves' hyperthyroidism and ophthalmopathy. TCR beta CDR3 sequences were amplified from RNA transcripts. The HTBI primer set drove a first-round RT-PCR of the TCR CDR3. TCRdb re-analysed the multiplex PCR reads in MiXCR, keeping a single row per CDR3 protein. The sample has hundreds of thousands of distinct CDR3 sequences, roughly 15% seen once. The sequencing sample was made of blood. All receptors come from a woman aged 55-75 years with Graves' ophthalmopathy.

Ten or more counts support this clonotype. The chain combines TRBV12-3 or TRBV12-4 with TRBJ2-1; 7 positions agree with TRBD2. V lost 8 bases and J lost 5; bases outside the gene matches: 9. This CDR3 is 14 amino acids long. The CDR3 region has the DNA TGTGCCAGCTTCCGAGCGGGATCCGACAATGAGCAGTTCTTC. It encodes CASFRAGSDNEQFF.

This clonotype was picked up many times. The chain has TRBV7-9 and TRBJ2-7; D may correspond to TRBD1 or TRBD2 (6 bases each). Trimming took 0 bases from V and 6 from J, leaving 12 bases between them. Germline V gene data show CDR1 as SEHNR and CDR2 as FQNEAQ (reference sequence). This CDR3 region has 14 residues. The chain's CDR3 is CASSLAPGGGEQYF. The CDR3 DNA reads TGTGCCAGCAGCTTAGCCCCAGGAGGGGGCGAGCAGTACTTC.

This clonotype was counted ten times or more. The rearrangement joins TRBV12-3 or TRBV12-4 to TRBJ2-5; 8 nucleotides agree with TRBD2. The CDR3 runs 15 residues. Unmatched junction bases numbered 8, after V lost 7 bases and J lost 1 base. The CDR3 coding sequence is TGTGCCAGCAAGAGGGGGGCGGGAGGCCAAGAGACCCAGTACTTC. Its translation: CASKRGAGGQETQYF.

This clonotype was picked up a small number of times. The rearrangement joins TRBV19 to TRBJ2-3; D uncertain. Trimming removed 7 bases from V and 2 bases from J, with 10 bases in between. The germline CDR1 and CDR2 sequences are LNHDA and SQIVND (reference sequence). There are 13 residues in the CDR3. The CDR3 DNA reads as TGTGCCAGTACCATGAGTATCACAGATACGCAGTATTTT. It encodes CASTMSITDTQYF. The full variable domain, in which reference TRBV19 and TRBJ2-3 provide the parts outside the CDR3, is DGGITQSPKYLFRKEGQNVTLSCEQNLNHDAMYWYRQDPGQGLRLIYYSQIVNDFQKGDIAEGYSVSREKKESFPLTVTSAQKNPTAFYLCASTMSITDTQYFGPGTRLTVL.

The rearrangement joins TRBV4-1 to TRBJ2-7; 7 bases map to TRBD2. V dropped 0 bases and J dropped 2; count of bases not matched to a gene: 7. This CDR3 spans 16 amino acids. Germline-derived CDR1 and CDR2 are MGHRA and YSYEKL. In DNA form, the CDR3 reads TGCGCCAGCAGCCAAGATCCCGGTGGGAGGGCCTACGAGCAGTACTTC. Residues: CASSQDPGGRAYEQYF.